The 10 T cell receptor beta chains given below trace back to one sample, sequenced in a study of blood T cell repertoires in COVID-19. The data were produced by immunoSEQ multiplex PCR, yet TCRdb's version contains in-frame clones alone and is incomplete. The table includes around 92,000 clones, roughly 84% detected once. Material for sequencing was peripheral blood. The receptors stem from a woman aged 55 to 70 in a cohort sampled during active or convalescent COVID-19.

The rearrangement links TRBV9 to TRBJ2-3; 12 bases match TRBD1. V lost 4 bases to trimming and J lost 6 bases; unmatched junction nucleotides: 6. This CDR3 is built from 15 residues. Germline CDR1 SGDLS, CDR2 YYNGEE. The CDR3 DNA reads TGTGCCAGCAGCCGGGGGGACAGGGGGCTGGATACGCAGTATTTT. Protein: CASSRGDRGLDTQYF.

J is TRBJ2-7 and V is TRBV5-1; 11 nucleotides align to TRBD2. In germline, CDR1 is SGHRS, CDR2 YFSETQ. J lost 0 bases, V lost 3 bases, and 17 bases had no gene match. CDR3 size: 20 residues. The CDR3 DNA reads TGCGCCAGCAGCTGGAATCGACTAGCGGGGAAGTGGGGGCCCTCCTACGAGCAGTACTTC. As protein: CASSWNRLAGKWGPSYEQYF.

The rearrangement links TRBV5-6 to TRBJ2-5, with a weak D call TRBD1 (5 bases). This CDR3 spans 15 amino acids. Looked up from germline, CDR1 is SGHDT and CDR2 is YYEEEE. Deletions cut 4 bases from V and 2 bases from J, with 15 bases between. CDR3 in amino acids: CASSLMWTSQETQYF. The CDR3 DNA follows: TGTGCCAGCAGCCTGATGTGGACATCACAAGAGACCCAGTACTTC.

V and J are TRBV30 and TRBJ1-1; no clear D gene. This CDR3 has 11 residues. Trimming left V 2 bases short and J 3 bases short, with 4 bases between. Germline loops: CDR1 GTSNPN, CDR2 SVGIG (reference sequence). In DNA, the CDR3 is TGTGCCTGGAGTTCGGACACTGAAGCTTTCTTT. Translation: CAWSSDTEAFF.

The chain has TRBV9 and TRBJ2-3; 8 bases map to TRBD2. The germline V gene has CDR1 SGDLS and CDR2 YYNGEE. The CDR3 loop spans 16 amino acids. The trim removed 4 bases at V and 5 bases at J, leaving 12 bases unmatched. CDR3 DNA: TGTGCCAGCAGCCCGACTAGCGCTCACCCCGGAGATACGCAGTATTTT. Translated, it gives CASSPTSAHPGDTQYF.

As DNA, the CDR3 is TGTGCCAGCGCGGTTTATCGGGGCTCTGGGGCCAACGTCCTGACTTTC. This sequence encodes CASAVYRGSGANVLTF. J is TRBJ2-6 and V is TRBV27; D is perhaps TRBD2 (5 bases). Germline assignment: CDR1 MNHEY and CDR2 SMNVEV (reference sequence). CDR3 length equals 16 residues. V gave up 8 bases and J gave up 0 bases, with 14 bases separating them.

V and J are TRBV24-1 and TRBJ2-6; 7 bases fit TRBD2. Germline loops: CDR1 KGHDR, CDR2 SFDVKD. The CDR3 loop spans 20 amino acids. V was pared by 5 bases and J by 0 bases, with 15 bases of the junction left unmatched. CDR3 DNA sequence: TGTGCCACCAGTGCAGGATGGGGAGGGCAGGTCCGCTCTGGGGCCAACGTCCTGACTTTC. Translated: CATSAGWGGQVRSGANVLTF.

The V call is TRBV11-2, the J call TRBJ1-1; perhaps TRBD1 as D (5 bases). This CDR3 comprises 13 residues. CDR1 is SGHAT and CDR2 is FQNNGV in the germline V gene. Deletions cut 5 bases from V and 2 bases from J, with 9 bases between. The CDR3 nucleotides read TGTGCCAGCAGCCGACAGTCCAACACTGAAGCTTTCTTT. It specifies CASSRQSNTEAFF.

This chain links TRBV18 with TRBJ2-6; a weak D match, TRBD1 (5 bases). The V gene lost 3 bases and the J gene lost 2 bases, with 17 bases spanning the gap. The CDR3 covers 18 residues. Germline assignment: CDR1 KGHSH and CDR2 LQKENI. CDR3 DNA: TGTGCCAGCTCACCGCAATCAGGGCGGAACCCTGGGGCCAACGTCCTGACTTTC. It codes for CASSPQSGRNPGANVLTF.

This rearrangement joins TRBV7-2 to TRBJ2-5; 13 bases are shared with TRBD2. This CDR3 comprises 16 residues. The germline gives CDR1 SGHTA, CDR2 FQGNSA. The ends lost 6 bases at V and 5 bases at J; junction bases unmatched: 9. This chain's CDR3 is CASSLTSGGLRETQYF. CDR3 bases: TGTGCCAGCAGTCTGACTAGCGGGGGGCTCCGGGAGACCCAGTACTTC. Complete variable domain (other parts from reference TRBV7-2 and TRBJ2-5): GAGVSQSPSNKVTEKGKDVELRCDPISGHTALYWYRQSLGQGLEFLIYFQGNSAPDKSGLPSDRFSAERTGGSVSTLTIQRTQQEDSAVYLCASSLTSGGLRETQYFGPGTRLLVL.